This is a list of T cell receptor beta chains from one sample in a study of T-cell reconstitution after alpha-beta-depleted transplantation in children. TCRdb passed the PCR reads through MiXCR, listing each CDR3 protein once. The table has around 800,000 distinct CDR3 sequences, 16% seen once. The source was PBMCs, mostly from graft donor cells, collected 360 days after TCRalphabeta/CD19-depleted stem cell transplant. Receptors were obtained from a male patient between 5 and 17 years old who had a stem cell transplant for acute lymphoblastic leukemia, so the T cells may come from the graft donor. Each CDR3 is given with its conserved first and last residue. The D gene is left open where the match is weak. Not all rows give a size; the values are once, few, many and, for expanded clones, a class.

v_call: TRBV5-1
j_call: TRBJ2-2
clone_size: -
d_call: TRBD1
cdr3_aa: CASSTGTGIANTGELFF
cdr3_nt: TGCGCCAGCAGCACCGGGACAGGGATCGCGAACACCGGGGAGCTGTTTTTT

v_call: TRBV5-1
j_call: TRBJ2-7
clone_size: -
d_call: TRBD2
cdr3_aa: CASSLPGLAGKDREQYF
cdr3_nt: TGCGCCAGCAGCTTACCGGGACTAGCGGGTAAGGATCGCGAGCAGTACTTC

v_call: TRBV29-1
j_call: TRBJ1-5
clone_size: many
d_call: -
cdr3_aa: CSVGGNQPQHF
cdr3_nt: TGCAGCGTTGGAGGAAATCAGCCCCAGCATTTT

v_call: TRBV30
j_call: TRBJ2-1
clone_size: -
d_call: -
cdr3_aa: CAWSVEWGSNNEQFF
cdr3_nt: TGTGCCTGGAGTGTAGAATGGGGCTCCAACAATGAGCAGTTCTTC

v_call: TRBV18
j_call: TRBJ1-2
clone_size: -
d_call: -
cdr3_aa: CASSSGEGYYGYTF
cdr3_nt: TGTGCCAGCTCATCAGGGGAGGGGTACTATGGCTACACCTTC

v_call: TRBV7-7
j_call: TRBJ2-5
clone_size: -
d_call: -
cdr3_aa: CASSLAYITGSTSETQYF
cdr3_nt: TGTGCCAGCAGCTTAGCATATATCACAGGGAGTACATCAGAGACCCAGTACTTC

v_call: TRBV5-1
j_call: TRBJ2-3
clone_size: -
d_call: TRBD1
cdr3_aa: CASSLGPGQIEADTQYF
cdr3_nt: TGCGCCAGCAGCTTGGGACCGGGACAGATAGAGGCAGATACGCAGTATTTT

v_call: TRBV24-1
j_call: TRBJ2-7
clone_size: once
d_call: -
cdr3_aa: CATSDSTEVAHEQYF
cdr3_nt: TGTGCCACCAGTGATTCTACGGAGGTAGCCCACGAGCAGTACTTC

v_call: TRBV7-9
j_call: TRBJ1-1
clone_size: few
d_call: -
cdr3_aa: CASSYRERTEAFF
cdr3_nt: TGTGCCAGCTCCTACAGGGAAAGGACTGAAGCTTTCTTT

v_call: TRBV5-1
j_call: TRBJ1-6
clone_size: few
d_call: -
cdr3_aa: CASSLGSGENSPLHF
cdr3_nt: TGCGCCAGCAGCTTGGGATCGGGGGAGAATTCACCCCTCCACTTT

v_call: TRBV5-1
j_call: TRBJ1-6
clone_size: few
d_call: -
cdr3_aa: CASSLNSGWTTNSPLHF
cdr3_nt: TGCGCCAGCAGCTTGAATTCTGGTTGGACCACAAATTCACCCCTCCACTTT

v_call: TRBV7-9
j_call: TRBJ2-5
clone_size: many
d_call: -
cdr3_aa: CASKDRSFQETQYF
cdr3_nt: TGTGCCAGTAAGGACAGATCCTTCCAAGAGACCCAGTACTTC

v_call: TRBV11-2
j_call: TRBJ2-3
clone_size: -
d_call: -
cdr3_aa: CASSRLGGGTFQDTQYF
cdr3_nt: TGTGCCAGCAGCCGCCTGGGGGGAGGCACCTTCCAAGATACGCAGTATTTT

v_call: TRBV4-1
j_call: TRBJ1-5
clone_size: -
d_call: -
cdr3_aa: CASSHARWGNQPQHF
cdr3_nt: TGCGCCAGCAGCCACGCTCGTTGGGGGAATCAGCCCCAGCATTTT

v_call: TRBV12-3/TRBV12-4
j_call: TRBJ2-2
clone_size: few
d_call: -
cdr3_aa: CASSPRLVTNTGELFF
cdr3_nt: TGTGCCAGCAGTCCCCGACTAGTGACGAACACCGGGGAGCTGTTTTTT

v_call: TRBV13
j_call: TRBJ1-1
clone_size: few
d_call: TRBD1
cdr3_aa: CASSPRQGWTEAFF
cdr3_nt: TGTGCCAGCAGCCCCCGACAGGGGTGGACTGAAGCTTTCTTT

v_call: TRBV12-3/TRBV12-4
j_call: TRBJ2-1
clone_size: -
d_call: -
cdr3_aa: CASSPGAATYNEQFF
cdr3_nt: TGTGCCAGCAGTCCAGGAGCGGCCACCTACAATGAGCAGTTCTTC

v_call: TRBV7-8
j_call: TRBJ2-7
clone_size: -
d_call: TRBD2
cdr3_aa: CASSLSTGGFLHERYF
cdr3_nt: TGTGCCAGCAGCTTAAGTACGGGAGGGTTCCTCCACGAGCGGTACTTC

v_call: TRBV12-3/TRBV12-4
j_call: TRBJ1-2
clone_size: many
d_call: -
cdr3_aa: CASSLRRVGTEMDYGYTF
cdr3_nt: TGTGCCAGCAGTTTAAGGCGGGTAGGGACGGAGATGGACTATGGCTACACCTTC

v_call: TRBV12-3/TRBV12-4
j_call: TRBJ2-5
clone_size: -
d_call: TRBD1
cdr3_aa: CASSGQGGTETQYF
cdr3_nt: TGTGCCAGCAGTGGACAGGGTGGAACAGAGACCCAGTACTTC

v_call: TRBV15
j_call: TRBJ2-1
clone_size: few
d_call: TRBD2
cdr3_aa: CATSNPGLRYEQFF
cdr3_nt: TGTGCCACCAGTAATCCGGGACTAAGGTATGAGCAGTTCTTC

v_call: TRBV5-5
j_call: TRBJ2-7
clone_size: many
d_call: -
cdr3_aa: CASSLSRQGWGEQYF
cdr3_nt: TGTGCCAGCAGCTTGTCAAGGCAGGGGTGGGGCGAGCAGTACTTC

v_call: TRBV6-5
j_call: TRBJ1-2
clone_size: few
d_call: -
cdr3_aa: CASSYSKSVNYGYTF
cdr3_nt: TGTGCCAGCAGTTACTCGAAGTCAGTTAACTATGGCTACACCTTC

v_call: TRBV5-1
j_call: TRBJ2-7
clone_size: -
d_call: -
cdr3_aa: CASSYQGPGVDEQYF
cdr3_nt: TGCGCCAGCAGCTACCAAGGCCCCGGGGTCGACGAGCAGTACTTC

v_call: TRBV4-1
j_call: TRBJ2-1
clone_size: -
d_call: TRBD2
cdr3_aa: CASSQALAGSYNEQFF
cdr3_nt: TGCGCCAGCAGCCAAGCTCTAGCGGGATCCTACAATGAGCAGTTCTTC

v_call: TRBV5-1
j_call: TRBJ2-1
clone_size: few
d_call: TRBD2
cdr3_aa: CASSSGTSGFSSYNEQFF
cdr3_nt: TGCGCCAGCAGCTCCGGGACTAGCGGATTCAGCTCCTACAATGAGCAGTTCTTC

v_call: TRBV20-1
j_call: TRBJ2-5
clone_size: -
d_call: TRBD1
cdr3_aa: CSARDQGAGHWAQYF
cdr3_nt: TGCAGTGCTAGAGATCAGGGGGCCGGCCATTGGGCCCAGTACTTC

v_call: TRBV9
j_call: TRBJ2-1
clone_size: -
d_call: -
cdr3_aa: CASSVGPQNEQFF
cdr3_nt: TGTGCCAGCAGCGTAGGTCCCCAGAATGAGCAGTTCTTC

v_call: TRBV4-1
j_call: TRBJ2-2
clone_size: -
d_call: TRBD2
cdr3_aa: CASSQRGGEETGELFF
cdr3_nt: TGCGCCAGCAGCCAACGGGGGGGAGAAGAGACCGGGGAGCTGTTTTTT

v_call: TRBV2
j_call: TRBJ2-5
clone_size: -
d_call: -
cdr3_aa: CASSLKFLGGDKTQYF
cdr3_nt: TGTGCCAGCAGTTTAAAATTCCTAGGAGGGGACAAGACCCAGTACTTC

v_call: TRBV5-5
j_call: TRBJ1-1
clone_size: -
d_call: -
cdr3_aa: CASSLAPQGRAEAFF
cdr3_nt: TGTGCCAGCAGCTTGGCACCCCAGGGGCGAGCTGAAGCTTTCTTT

v_call: TRBV7-9
j_call: TRBJ2-1
clone_size: few
d_call: -
cdr3_aa: CASSPFHSYNEQFF
cdr3_nt: TGTGCCAGCAGCCCATTCCACTCCTACAATGAGCAGTTCTTC

v_call: TRBV5-1
j_call: TRBJ2-7
clone_size: few
d_call: TRBD2
cdr3_aa: CASSMASGRQYEQYF
cdr3_nt: TGCGCCAGCAGCATGGCTAGCGGGAGGCAGTACGAGCAGTACTTC

v_call: TRBV6-5
j_call: TRBJ2-3
clone_size: -
d_call: -
cdr3_aa: CASSYPFPRADTQYF
cdr3_nt: TGTGCCAGCAGTTACCCCTTCCCCCGCGCGGATACGCAGTATTTT

v_call: TRBV15
j_call: TRBJ2-1
clone_size: -
d_call: TRBD2
cdr3_aa: CATSIGREVGYNEQFF
cdr3_nt: TGTGCCACCAGCATCGGGCGGGAGGTAGGGTACAATGAGCAGTTCTTC